The 19 T cell receptor beta chains below come from one sample, sequenced in a study of cytomegalovirus exposure and HLA in healthy donors. Both 60 Vbeta primers and 13 Jbeta primers went into the PCR. TCRdb's table, derived via immunoSEQ multiplex PCR, lists solely in-frame clones and lacks some. Altogether 170,000 or so clones are present, roughly 80% being singletons, with the ten largest covering roughly 0.38%. The source material was PBMCs. Receptor source: a boy aged 2 to 10 in good health and CMV-seronegative.

In its sample, this clone was seen once. The genes are TRBV15 and TRBJ2-5, with 9 bases identical to TRBD2. The CDR3 is 16 amino acids. The V gene's germline CDR1 is LNHNV and CDR2 YYDKDF (reference sequence). After removal of 2 bases from V and 7 bases from J, the junction contained 11 bases not matched to a gene. In nucleotides, the CDR3 is TGTGCCACCAGCAGAACCGGGCTAGCGGGATTGGGGACCCAGTACTTC. This sequence encodes CATSRTGLAGLGTQYF. The variable domain in full, with the rest retrieved from reference TRBV15 and TRBJ2-5, is DAMVIQNPRYQVTQFGKPVTLSCSQTLNHNVMYWYQQKSSQAPKLLFHYYDKDFNNEADTPDNFQSRRPNTSFCFLDIRSPGLGDTAMYLCATSRTGLAGLGTQYFGPGTRLLVL.

The chain couples TRBV6-5 to TRBJ2-7; 7 nucleotides match TRBD2. The CDR3 extends over 12 amino acids. Trimming took 11 bases from V and 0 from J; bases not matched to a gene: 4. The V gene's germline CDR1 is MNHEY and CDR2 SVGAGI. CDR3 DNA sequence: TGTGCCGCGGGACTAATCTCCTACGAGCAGTACTTC. Its protein is CAAGLISYEQYF.

V gene TRBV29-1 combines with J gene TRBJ2-7; 9 bases align to TRBD1. J was trimmed by 5 bases and V by 6 bases; bases with no gene match: 8. This CDR3 is 13 amino acids long. In germline, CDR1 is SQVTM, CDR2 ANQGSEA. The CDR3 region has the DNA TGCAGCGTACAACCGGGACAGGGAAACGAGCAGTACTTC. This codes for CSVQPGQGNEQYF.

The chain carries TRBV2 and TRBJ2-3; perhaps TRBD2 as D (5 bases). CDR1 and CDR2 (germline): SNHLY, FYNNEI. The CDR3 has 14 residues. The V gene lost 4 bases and the J gene lost 2 bases, with 10 bases spanning the gap. CDR3 sequence: CASSASGFTDTQYF. As DNA, the CDR3 is TGTGCCAGCAGTGCCAGCGGATTCACAGATACGCAGTATTTT. Combining the CDR3 with reference TRBV2 and TRBJ2-3 gives the whole variable domain EPEVTQTPSHQVTQMGQEVILRCVPISNHLYFYWYRQILGQKVEFLVSFYNNEISEKSEIFDDQFSVERPDGSNFTLKIRSTKLEDSAMYFCASSASGFTDTQYFGPGTRLTVL.

Only one count was recorded for this clone. The V gene is TRBV6-1, the J gene TRBJ2-7; D not certain. Germline V gives CDR1 MNHNS, CDR2 SASEGT. The V and J ends lost 6 bases and 0 bases respectively, with 12 bases between them. The CDR3 covers 14 residues. The CDR3 DNA follows: TGTGCCAGCAGGGCAATGTCAGGCTCCTACGAGCAGTACTTC. As protein: CASRAMSGSYEQYF.

The chain joins TRBV19 to TRBJ2-3, with 11 bases matching TRBD2. From germline, CDR1 is LNHDA and CDR2 SQIVND (reference sequence). CDR3 length: 15 residues. J was trimmed by 4 bases and V by 6 bases; bases with no gene match: 6. CDR3: CASSHTSGRPDTQYF. The DNA for the CDR3 is TGTGCCAGTAGCCATACTAGCGGGAGACCAGATACGCAGTATTTT.

The chain joins TRBV5-6 to TRBJ2-7; D is ambiguous. Germline V lookup: CDR1 SGHDT, CDR2 YYEEEE. V lost 0 bases and J 4 bases, leaving 8 bases between the germline ends. The length of the CDR3 is 13 residues. The CDR3 DNA follows: TGTGCCAGCAGCTTGGGACACTTATACGAGCAGTACTTC. It is translated as CASSLGHLYEQYF.

The chain has TRBV19 and TRBJ2-1, with 8 bases that match TRBD2. In germline, CDR1 is LNHDA, CDR2 SQIVND (reference sequence). CDR3 length: 15 amino acids. V lost 3 bases and J lost 7; bases outside the gene matches: 8. The CDR3 here is CASSMASGSRNEQFF. CDR3 DNA: TGTGCCAGTAGTATGGCGAGCGGGAGTCGTAATGAGCAGTTCTTC.

The chain joins TRBV6-1 to TRBJ2-1; TRBD1 might be the D (6 bases). The CDR3 length is 14 residues. Trimming left V 5 bases short and J 6 bases short, with 14 bases between. Germline CDR1 reads MNHNS; CDR2 reads SASEGT. CDR3 region: CASSYGQILNEQFF. Written as DNA, the CDR3 is TGTGCCAGCAGTTATGGACAGATACTCAATGAGCAGTTCTTC.

The chain employs TRBV29-1 and TRBJ1-3; D call uncertain. V lost 4 bases and J 3 bases, leaving 13 bases between the germline ends. The CDR3 loop spans 14 amino acids. Germline lookup yields CDR1 SQVTM and CDR2 ANQGSEA. The CDR3 DNA reads TGCAGCGTTGTGACTGGGAGTGGTGGAAACACCATATATTTT. Its translation: CSVVTGSGGNTIYF.

This rearrangement joins TRBV9 to TRBJ1-3; 10 positions match TRBD1. This CDR3 spans 15 amino acids. The ends lost 4 bases at V and 4 bases at J; junction bases unmatched: 5. From germline, CDR1 is SGDLS and CDR2 YYNGEE. The CDR3 here is CASSYGQGVGNTIYF. The CDR3 nucleotides read TGTGCCAGCAGCTATGGACAGGGGGTAGGAAACACCATATATTTT.

The chain joins TRBV7-9 to TRBJ1-5; D unclear. The CDR3 spans 13 residues. Germline-derived CDR1 and CDR2 are SEHNR and FQNEAQ (reference sequence). V lost 1 base and J lost 7, with 8 bases in between. The CDR3 DNA follows: TGTGCCAGCAGCTTAGAAGCGGACCAGCCCCAGCATTTT. Its protein is CASSLEADQPQHF. Full variable domain (missing parts from reference TRBV7-9 and TRBJ1-5): DTGVSQNPRHKITKRGQNVTFRCDPISEHNRLYWYRQTLGQGPEFLTYFQNEAQLEKSRLLSDRFSAERPKGSFSTLEIQRTEQGDSAMYLCASSLEADQPQHFGDGTRLSIL.

This rearrangement joins TRBV28 to TRBJ2-7; D possibly corresponds to TRBD2 (6 bases). Germline V gives CDR1 MDHEN, CDR2 SYDVKM. V lost 2 bases and J lost 0, with 8 bases in between. The CDR3 is made up of 14 amino acids. CDR3 amino acids: CASSLAGSSYEQYF. The CDR3 DNA follows: TGTGCCAGCAGTTTAGCGGGGAGCTCCTACGAGCAGTACTTC.

This sequence joins TRBV6-6 and TRBJ2-5; 7 nucleotides match TRBD2. The last part of the DNA fits TRBJ2-7 better; the J call may be wrong. The CDR3 is 15 residues long. Germline CDR1 MNHNY, CDR2 SVGAGI (reference sequence). The CDR3 DNA sequence: TGTGCCAGCAGAAATCAGCGGGAAGGGATCCACGAGCAGTACTTC. This codes for CASRNQREGIHEQYF.

The chain uses TRBV7-9 and TRBJ1-3; the D gene is possibly TRBD1 (6 bases). V was trimmed by 5 bases and J by 1 base, leaving 18 bases between them. The CDR3 runs to 17 residues. The germline gives CDR1 SEHNR, CDR2 FQNEAQ (reference sequence). DNA for the CDR3: TGTGCCAGCAGCACCCGGGGGGGGCGGACTTCTGGAAACACCATATATTTT. Its protein product is CASSTRGGRTSGNTIYF. Supplemented by reference TRBV7-9 and TRBJ1-3, the full variable domain reads DTGVSQNPRHKITKRGQNVTFRCDPISEHNRLYWYRQTLGQGPEFLTYFQNEAQLEKSRLLSDRFSAERPKGSFSTLEIQRTEQGDSAMYLCASSTRGGRTSGNTIYFGEGSWLTVV.

This chain links TRBV7-9 with TRBJ2-7, with 13 bases aligning to TRBD2. Germline CDR1 reads SEHNR; CDR2 reads FQNEAQ (reference sequence). The length of the CDR3 is 16 residues. The V and J ends lost 5 bases and 6 bases, in that order; junction bases with no gene match: 10. The CDR3 nucleotides are TGTGCCAGCAGCCCAGGGACTAGCGGGAACCCCTCCGAGCAGTACTTC. Amino acids: CASSPGTSGNPSEQYF.

The chain is built from TRBV6-5 and TRBJ2-7; a possible D gene is TRBD1 (6 bases). Trimming left V 2 bases short and J 0 bases short, with 11 bases between. Germline V lookup: CDR1 MNHEY, CDR2 SVGAGI. CDR3 length: 15 residues. The CDR3 here is CASSYTGTRSYEQYF. CDR3 coding DNA: TGTGCCAGCAGTTACACAGGGACCCGCTCCTACGAGCAGTACTTC.

This chain links TRBV4-1 with TRBJ2-1; D is possibly TRBD1 (5 bases). The CDR3 extends over 15 amino acids. Germline V lookup: CDR1 MGHRA, CDR2 YSYEKL. V lost 3 bases to trimming and J lost 0 bases, with 9 bases between them. The CDR3 sequence is CASSQTVSSYNEQFF. CDR3 in DNA: TGCGCCAGCAGCCAGACAGTGAGCTCCTACAATGAGCAGTTCTTC.

The J gene is TRBJ2-7, the V gene TRBV6-5; 8 nucleotides line up with TRBD1. Germline-derived CDR1 and CDR2 are MNHEY and SVGAGI. This CDR3 is built from 14 residues. Trimming removed 6 bases from V and 5 bases from J; junction bases left unmatched: 9. CDR3: CASSRDGQGDEQYF. The DNA for the CDR3 is TGTGCCAGCAGCCGAGACGGACAGGGCGACGAGCAGTACTTC.